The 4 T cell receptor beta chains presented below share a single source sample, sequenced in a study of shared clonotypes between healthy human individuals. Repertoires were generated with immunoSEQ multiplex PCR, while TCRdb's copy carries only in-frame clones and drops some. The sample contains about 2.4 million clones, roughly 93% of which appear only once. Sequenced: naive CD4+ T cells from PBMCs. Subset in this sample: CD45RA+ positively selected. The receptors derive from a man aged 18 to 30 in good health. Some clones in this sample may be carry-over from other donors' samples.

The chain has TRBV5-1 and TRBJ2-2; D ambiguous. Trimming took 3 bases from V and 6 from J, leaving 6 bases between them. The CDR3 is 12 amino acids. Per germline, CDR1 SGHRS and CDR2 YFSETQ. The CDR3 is CASSWFSGELFF. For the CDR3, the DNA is TGCGCCAGCAGCTGGTTCTCCGGGGAGCTGTTTTTT.

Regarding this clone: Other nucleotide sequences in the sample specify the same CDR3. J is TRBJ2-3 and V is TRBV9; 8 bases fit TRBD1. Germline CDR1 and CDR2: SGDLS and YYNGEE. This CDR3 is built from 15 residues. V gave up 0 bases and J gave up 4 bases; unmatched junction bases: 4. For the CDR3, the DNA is TGTGCCAGCAGCGTAGCTCCAGGGGGCGCAGATACGCAGTATTTT. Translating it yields CASSVAPGGADTQYF. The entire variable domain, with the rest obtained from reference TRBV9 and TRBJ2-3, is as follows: DSGVTQTPKHLITATGQRVTLRCSPRSGDLSVYWYQQSLDQGLQFLIQYYNGEERAKGNILERFSAQQFPDLHSELNLSSLELGDSALYFCASSVAPGGADTQYFGPGTRLTVL.

The CDR3 region has the DNA TGTGCCAGCAATTCACTAGCGACCGGTGGCGGGGAGCTGTTTTTT. Protein: CASNSLATGGGELFF. This chain links TRBV5-4 with TRBJ2-2; 7 positions agree with TRBD2. CDR3 length equals 15 residues. CDR1 and CDR2 (germline): SGHNT, YYREEE (reference sequence). The ends lost 6 bases at V and 7 bases at J; junction bases unmatched: 12.

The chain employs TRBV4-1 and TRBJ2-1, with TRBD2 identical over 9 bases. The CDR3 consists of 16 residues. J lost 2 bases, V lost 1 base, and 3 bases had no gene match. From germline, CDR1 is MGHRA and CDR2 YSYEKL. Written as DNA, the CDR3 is TGCGCCAGCAGCCAAGGACTAGCGGATACCTACAATGAGCAGTTCTTC. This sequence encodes CASSQGLADTYNEQFF.